A single sample gave rise to the 18 T cell receptor beta chains below, sequenced in a study of T cells in Graves' hyperthyroidism and ophthalmopathy. Regions amplified from RNA transcripts were the TCR beta CDR3 regions. A set of HTBI primers served as the primers for a first-round RT-PCR of the TCR CDR3. TCRdb redid the calling of the multiplex PCR reads with MiXCR, one entry per CDR3 protein. Among about 530,000 distinct CDR3 sequences listed, 15% to 20% were seen once. Specimen: blood. These receptors were taken from a woman aged 18-35 years with Graves' ophthalmopathy.

This clonotype appeared a few times. The V and J genes are TRBV10-3 and TRBJ2-2; no definite D call. The germline V gene encodes CDR1 ENHRY and CDR2 SYGVKD. Trimming took 1 base from V and 0 from J, leaving 9 bases between them. This CDR3 contains 16 residues. As DNA, the CDR3 is TGTGCCATCAGTGAGTTGAAGCGATCGAACACCGGGGAGCTGTTTTTT. Translated: CAISELKRSNTGELFF.

This clonotype was observed a few times. CDR3 coding DNA: TGCAGTGCTAAGAATCCCCTAGTGGGAGGGTTGGGCACCGGGGAGCTGTTTTTT. It codes for CSAKNPLVGGLGTGELFF. The chain joins TRBV20-1 to TRBJ2-2, with 7 bases aligning to TRBD2. Germline CDR1 is DFQATT and CDR2 is SNEGSKA (reference sequence). V lost 4 bases to trimming and J lost 4 bases; unmatched junction nucleotides: 18. This CDR3 is 18 amino acids long.

There are many counts of this clonotype. The V and J genes are TRBV27 and TRBJ2-5; 11 nucleotides align to TRBD2. Germline CDR1 and CDR2: MNHEY and SMNVEV (reference sequence). The CDR3 spans 18 residues. V dropped 6 bases and J dropped 5; count of bases not matched to a gene: 17. The CDR3 region is CASRKDRAVAGGPETQYF. Here the CDR3 DNA reads TGTGCCAGCAGAAAAGACAGGGCGGTAGCGGGAGGGCCGGAGACCCAGTACTTC.

Ten or more counts support this clonotype. This chain uses TRBV2 with TRBJ1-2; D is uncertain. This CDR3 is built from 13 residues. Germline V CDR1 and CDR2: SNHLY, FYNNEI. The ends were cut back, 10 bases at V and 1 base at J, with 13 bases in the middle. The CDR3 region has the DNA TGTGCCACCCCGGACCTCAATAACTATGGCTACACCTTC. It encodes CATPDLNNYGYTF.

This clonotype was recorded many times. This chain links TRBV24-1 with TRBJ1-2; D unresolved. This CDR3 has 14 residues. V lost 4 bases and J 4 bases, leaving 12 bases between the germline ends. Germline V gene data show CDR1 as KGHDR and CDR2 as SFDVKD. This chain's CDR3 is CATSEAAYPYGYTF. The CDR3 nucleotides are TGTGCCACCAGTGAGGCTGCCTACCCCTATGGCTACACCTTC.

The chain combines TRBV9 with TRBJ2-7, with 8 bases lining up with TRBD1. The V gene's germline CDR1 is SGDLS and CDR2 YYNGEE. CDR3 size: 17 residues. V lost 3 bases and J lost 3; bases outside the gene matches: 14. In nucleotides, the CDR3 is TGTGCCAGCAGCGGAAATCCAGTGGACAGGGAACACTACGAGCAGTACTTC. It specifies CASSGNPVDREHYEQYF. Full variable domain (remainder filled in from reference TRBV9 and TRBJ2-7): DSGVTQTPKHLITATGQRVTLRCSPRSGDLSVYWYQQSLDQGLQFLIQYYNGEERAKGNILERFSAQQFPDLHSELNLSSLELGDSALYFCASSGNPVDREHYEQYFGPGTRLTVT.

This clonotype was observed at least ten times. V gene TRBV3-1 combines with J gene TRBJ1-2, with D perhaps TRBD1 (5 bases). Per germline, CDR1 LGHDT and CDR2 YNNKEL (reference sequence). The length of the CDR3 is 17 residues. V was cut by 6 bases and J by 0 bases, with 20 bases left in between. The CDR3 bases are TGTGCCAGCAGTCCCGGTGTGCGCAGGGCCCCTAACTATGGCTACACCTTC. Translation gives CASSPGVRRAPNYGYTF.

The table lists this clonotype with a few counts. The chain links TRBV19 to TRBJ1-2, with a tentative D call TRBD1 (5 bases). Germline lookup yields CDR1 LNHDA and CDR2 SQIVND (reference sequence). V lost 5 bases and J lost 6, with 16 bases in between. The CDR3 is made up of 14 amino acids. CDR3 coding DNA: TGTGCCAGTAGTTGGGGACCGAGGTTCGATGGCTACACCTTC. It codes for CASSWGPRFDGYTF.

This chain joins TRBV28 and TRBJ1-4; TRBD1 aligns across 8 bases. V shed 5 bases and J 5 bases; nucleotides not matched to a gene: 7. CDR1 is MDHEN, CDR2 SYDVKM, per germline. The CDR3 covers 15 residues. For the CDR3, the DNA is TGTGCCAGCAGTCGTCAGGGGGCTGGGAATGAAAAACTGTTTTTT. It codes for CASSRQGAGNEKLFF.

A few counts support this clonotype. V and J are TRBV10-3 and TRBJ2-2; no firm D call. CDR1 ENHRY and CDR2 SYGVKD come from the germline V gene. Trimming removed 4 bases from V and 1 base from J, with 10 bases in between. The length of the CDR3 is 15 residues. The CDR3, as DNA: TGTGCCATCAGTGGCGGCGTCCTGAACACCGGGGAGCTGTTTTTT. Translating it yields CAISGGVLNTGELFF.

The chain links TRBV5-4 to TRBJ2-7; D gene unclear. The ends were cut back, 1 base at V and 3 bases at J, with 8 bases in the middle. CDR1 and CDR2 (germline): SGHNT, YYREEE (reference sequence). This CDR3 comprises 13 residues. The CDR3 nucleotides read TGTGCCAGCAGCTTGCATGGAAGCTACGAGCAGTACTTC. Encoded protein: CASSLHGSYEQYF.

This clonotype occurred a few times. The V gene is TRBV4-1, the J gene TRBJ2-4, with D unresolved. With 2 bases removed from V and 0 bases from J, the gap between germline ends came to 11 bases. The CDR3 is 16 amino acids. Germline-derived CDR1 and CDR2 are MGHRA and YSYEKL. The CDR3 region is CASSQRALLAKNIQYF. In DNA form, the CDR3 reads TGCGCCAGCAGCCAAAGAGCGCTCCTAGCCAAAAACATTCAGTACTTC.

This clonotype has at least ten counts. The chain uses TRBV11-2 and TRBJ2-7, with D possibly TRBD1 on 6 matching bases. The length of the CDR3 is 14 residues. Germline lookup yields CDR1 SGHAT and CDR2 FQNNGV. The V gene lost 4 bases and the J gene lost 2 bases, with 12 bases spanning the gap. In DNA, the CDR3 is TGTGCCAGCAGCTATGGACAGCCTACCTACGAGCAGTACTTC. This codes for CASSYGQPTYEQYF.

As to this clonotype: A read error is possible here, since a much larger clone lies one base away. This chain links TRBV2 with TRBJ1-2, with 8 bases fitting TRBD1. Germline trimming cut 6 bases from V and 6 bases from J; bases unmatched to any gene: 6. Germline V gene sequence: CDR1 SNHLY, CDR2 FYNNEI. The CDR3 is 13 amino acids. Written as DNA, the CDR3 is TGTGCCAGCAGCGAGGACAGGGAGCATGGCTACACCTTC. Translating gives CASSEDREHGYTF.

V gene TRBV2 combines with J gene TRBJ1-1, with D possibly being TRBD1 (5 bases). Trimming removed 6 bases from V and 1 base from J, with 9 bases in between. The germline CDR1 and CDR2 sequences are SNHLY and FYNNEI. The CDR3 is 13 amino acids. CDR3 DNA: TGTGCCAGCAGCAAGGACAAGAACACTGAAGCTTTCTTT. Protein product: CASSKDKNTEAFF.

The sample holds many counts of this clonotype. This chain uses TRBV28 with TRBJ2-1, with unresolved D. Deletions cut 6 bases from V and 4 bases from J, with 7 bases between. Germline CDR1 MDHEN, CDR2 SYDVKM. The CDR3 runs to 12 residues. The CDR3 protein is CASRLTYNEQFF. In DNA, the CDR3 is TGTGCCAGCAGACTAACGTACAATGAGCAGTTCTTC.

This clonotype was observed at least ten times. This chain joins TRBV5-1 and TRBJ1-1, with D perhaps matching TRBD1 (5 bases). Germline V gives CDR1 SGHRS, CDR2 YFSETQ. The CDR3 consists of 16 residues. The V gene lost 0 bases and the J gene lost 1 base, with 13 bases spanning the gap. CDR3 nucleotides: TGCGCCAGCAGCTTGGGGGCCCAGGGCGGGAACACTGAAGCTTTCTTT. Protein: CASSLGAQGGNTEAFF.

The chain links TRBV6-1 to TRBJ1-2, with TRBD1 matching over 11 bases. Germline CDR1 and CDR2: MNHNS and SASEGT. Trimming removed 4 bases from V and 4 bases from J; junction bases left unmatched: 11. The CDR3 spans 17 residues. In DNA, the CDR3 is TGTGCCAGCAGTGTAACCGGGACAGGGGGTCTGTCCTATGGCTACACCTTC. Its translation: CASSVTGTGGLSYGYTF.